The rows below give T cell receptor beta chains drawn from one sample of a study of TIL therapy for anti-PD-1-resistant metastatic lung cancer. Repertoires were generated with immunoSEQ multiplex PCR, while TCRdb's copy carries only in-frame clones and drops some. The table has about 36,000 clones, less than 85% seen once. Sequencing used blood, obtained at baseline. These receptor sequences come from a person aged 25-79 years with non-small cell lung cancer. The CDR3 runs from the conserved cysteine through the conserved F or W. Each record gives: CDR3 DNA, CDR3 protein, D gene, clone size, CDR3 length, J gene, V gene. The D gene is left open where the match is weak. Clone size is given for some rows only: seen once, a few or many times, or a class if the clone is expanded.

TGCGCCAGCCTATTATACCCGGAGAAAGAGGATGGCTACACCTTC | CASLLYPEKEDGYTF | - | - | 15 | TRBJ1-2 | TRBV4-1
TGTGCCAGCAGCCGCCTCGGGACTAGCGGGACGAGCTCCTACAATGAGCAGTTCTTC | CASSRLGTSGTSSYNEQFF | TRBD2 | - | 19 | TRBJ2-1 | TRBV7-3
TGTGCCAGTAGTTTTGGCCAGATCGAAATATATAATTCACCCCTCCACTTT | CASSFGQIEIYNSPLHF | - | - | 17 | TRBJ1-6 | TRBV19
TGCGCCAGCAGCCGGAGTAGCGGGAGTACAGATACGCAGTATTTT | CASSRSSGSTDTQYF | TRBD2 | - | 15 | TRBJ2-3 | TRBV4-3
TGTGCCAGCAGTTTACTAGGGGGCTACACTGAAGCTTTCTTT | CASSLLGGYTEAFF | TRBD1 | few | 14 | TRBJ1-1 | TRBV28
TGCAGCGCTTCGAGGACAGGGGGCTACGAGCAGTACTTC | CSASRTGGYEQYF | TRBD1 | - | 13 | TRBJ2-7 | TRBV29-1
TGTGCCAGCAGCTTAGGGTTGTTGGCTAGCGGGGGGTCGGAGACCCAGTACTTC | CASSLGLLASGGSETQYF | TRBD2 | - | 18 | TRBJ2-5 | TRBV7-2
TGTGCCAGCAGTCTTCGGGCGGGTTGGGGGTTAGGAGAAAAACTGTTTTTT | CASSLRAGWGLGEKLFF | - | - | 17 | TRBJ1-4 | TRBV28
TGTGCCAGCAGTTCTCCCCGTGGCGGGGCTAGCACAGATACGCAGTATTTT | CASSSPRGGASTDTQYF | - | - | 17 | TRBJ2-3 | TRBV28
TGCGCCAGCAGCCAAGATAGCAATCAGCCCCAGCATTTT | CASSQDSNQPQHF | - | - | 13 | TRBJ1-5 | TRBV4-3
TGTGCCAGCAGTTCCCCCCCCGGGGGCCATCAGTTCTTC | CASSSPPGGHQFF | - | - | 13 | TRBJ2-1 | TRBV6-5
TGTGCCAGCAGCTTGAGAGATACGCAGTATTTT | CASSLRDTQYF | - | - | 11 | TRBJ2-3 | TRBV11-2
TGTGCCAGCAGGGCCCTCTACGAGCAGTACTTC | CASRALYEQYF | - | - | 11 | TRBJ2-7 | TRBV6-5
TGTGCCAGCTCACCTCAGCTTGATAGCAATCAGCCCCAGCATTTT | CASSPQLDSNQPQHF | - | - | 15 | TRBJ1-5 | TRBV18
TGTGCCAGCAGCCCCGGACAGGATAGCAATCAGCCCCAGCATTTT | CASSPGQDSNQPQHF | TRBD1 | - | 15 | TRBJ1-5 | TRBV4-2
TGTGCCAGCAGCTTGAGAGGATCCCAAATATTC | CASSLRGSQIF | - | - | 11 | TRBJ2-7 | TRBV28
TGTGCCAGCACCACACTCCGGGGGGAGACCCAGTACTTC | CASTTLRGETQYF | - | - | 13 | TRBJ2-5 | TRBV28
TGTGCCAGCAGCTGGGACAGGGGTTTCAGCGGCGGGGAGCTGTTTTTT | CASSWDRGFSGGELFF | TRBD1 | - | 16 | TRBJ2-2 | TRBV7-2
TGTGCCAGCAGTCCCCCAGGGGCTAGCACAGATACGCAGTATTTT | CASSPPGASTDTQYF | - | - | 15 | TRBJ2-3 | TRBV6-1
TGCGCCAGCAGCTTGACAGGGGGCGCAGATACGCAGTATTTT | CASSLTGGADTQYF | TRBD1 | - | 14 | TRBJ2-3 | TRBV5-1
TGTGCCAGCAGCTCAGGGGGAGGTGGGAATTCACCCCTCCACTTT | CASSSGGGGNSPLHF | TRBD1 | - | 15 | TRBJ1-6 | TRBV7-2
TGTGCCAGCAGTTGGAAGAGAGAAGAGACGGCCCAGTACTTC | CASSWKREETAQYF | - | - | 14 | TRBJ2-5 | TRBV2
TGTGCCAGCAGCTTAAGGGGGGGCCGACTAGCGGAGAACTACAATGAGCAGTTCTTC | CASSLRGGRLAENYNEQFF | TRBD2 | - | 19 | TRBJ2-1 | TRBV7-3
TGTGCCAGTAGTATCCACAGGGGGCCTGAAAACATTCAGTACTTC | CASSIHRGPENIQYF | TRBD1 | - | 15 | TRBJ2-4 | TRBV19
TGTGCCAGCAGCTTAGATCGGGGGTCTCCCCTCTACGAGCAGTACTTC | CASSLDRGSPLYEQYF | - | - | 16 | TRBJ2-7 | TRBV11-2
TGCGCCAGCAGCCAAGATGAGCAGGGCAGCGGTGCCCAGCATTTT | CASSQDEQGSGAQHF | - | few | 15 | TRBJ1-5 | TRBV4-3
TGCGCCAGCAGCTACGGGACTAGCGGGAGTCTCAATGAGCAGTTCTTC | CASSYGTSGSLNEQFF | TRBD2 | - | 16 | TRBJ2-1 | TRBV4-3
TGCGCCAGCAGCCCCAGTATCTCTGGGGCCAACGTCCTGACTTTC | CASSPSISGANVLTF | - | - | 15 | TRBJ2-6 | TRBV4-3
TGTGCCAGCAGCGTAGGGACTAGCGGTGTCAGTGAGCAGTTCTTC | CASSVGTSGVSEQFF | TRBD2 | - | 15 | TRBJ2-1 | TRBV9
TGTGCCAGCAGTTATGATCGACGTGGGAAAACTGAAGCTTTCTTT | CASSYDRRGKTEAFF | - | - | 15 | TRBJ1-1 | TRBV6-5
TGCGCCAGCAGCTTGGGACTAGCGGGAGCTGAGACCCAGTACTTC | CASSLGLAGAETQYF | TRBD2 | - | 15 | TRBJ2-5 | TRBV5-1
TGTGCCAGCAGTTGGACGGGAAGATTCAACACTGAAGCTTTCTTT | CASSWTGRFNTEAFF | - | - | 15 | TRBJ1-1 | TRBV13
TGTGCCAGCAGGGGGGAGGGCGATTACGAGCAGTACTTC | CASRGEGDYEQYF | TRBD2 | - | 13 | TRBJ2-7 | TRBV5-8
TGTGCCAGCAGCCCGGGACTAGCGGGGGGCTACGAGCAGTACTTC | CASSPGLAGGYEQYF | TRBD2 | - | 15 | TRBJ2-7 | TRBV5-5
TGTGCCAGCAGCGGGGGGGCTAGTCGGACCGGGGAGCTGTTTTTT | CASSGGASRTGELFF | - | - | 15 | TRBJ2-2 | TRBV13
TGTGCCAGCAGTTACTCGCCGGCAGGGGACTATGGCTACACCTTC | CASSYSPAGDYGYTF | - | - | 15 | TRBJ1-2 | TRBV6-5
TGTGCCAGCAGATCCTCGGGACAGGGAAGCCATCAGCCCCAGCATTTT | CASRSSGQGSHQPQHF | TRBD1 | - | 16 | TRBJ1-5 | TRBV28
TGTGCCAGCAGCTTGGCCCGTTGGGACAATGAGCAGTTCTTC | CASSLARWDNEQFF | - | - | 14 | TRBJ2-1 | TRBV7-2
TGTGCCAGCAGTCAGGGAGTGGTAGAGACCCAGTACTTC | CASSQGVVETQYF | - | - | 13 | TRBJ2-5 | TRBV7-9
TGCGCCAGCAGCTTGGGTGGGGCGCAGTACAATGAGCAGTTCTTC | CASSLGGAQYNEQFF | - | once | 15 | TRBJ2-1 | TRBV5-1
TGTGCCACAAAGACATCCCATAATTCACCCCTCCACTTT | CATKTSHNSPLHF | - | - | 13 | TRBJ1-6 | TRBV28
TGCGCCAGCAGCCGCCCGGACGGGTACACTGAAGCTTTCTTT | CASSRPDGYTEAFF | - | - | 14 | TRBJ1-1 | TRBV4-1
TGTGCCAGCAGCTTAGCTAGTAGTTCACCCCTCCACTTT | CASSLASSSPLHF | - | few | 13 | TRBJ1-6 | TRBV7-2
TGTGCCACAGCCGACCCGGGACATCTAGCCAAAAACATTCAGTACTTC | CATADPGHLAKNIQYF | - | - | 16 | TRBJ2-4 | TRBV19
TGTGCCAGCAGCTCAGGACTAGCGGGAGGTTGGGAGACCCAGTACTTC | CASSSGLAGGWETQYF | TRBD2 | - | 16 | TRBJ2-5 | TRBV11-2
TGTGCCAGCAGCAAAGCGGGGGGGTTCTATAATTCACCCCTCCACTTT | CASSKAGGFYNSPLHF | - | - | 16 | TRBJ1-6 | TRBV21-1
TGCGCCAGCAGCTTGGAGGCGGGGGCATCCTACAATGAGCAGTTCTTC | CASSLEAGASYNEQFF | - | - | 16 | TRBJ2-1 | TRBV5-1
TGTGCCAGCAGGCGAACGACAGATACGCAGTATTTT | CASRRTTDTQYF | - | - | 12 | TRBJ2-3 | TRBV7-2
TGTGCCAGCAGCTCGTCCACGGGACTCTACGAGCAGTACTTC | CASSSSTGLYEQYF | - | - | 14 | TRBJ2-7 | TRBV11-2
TGTGCCAGCAGCCCATCAGCAGGGTCTCAAGAGCAGTTCTTC | CASSPSAGSQEQFF | - | once | 14 | TRBJ2-1 | TRBV5-4